This TCR beta chain emerged from a study of blood T cell repertoires in COVID-19. The protocol was immunoSEQ multiplex PCR, while the TCRdb copy is restricted to in-frame clones and leaves out a portion. This table holds some 160,000 clones, 83% found once. CDR3 length: 18 residues. V was shortened by 0 bases and J by 0 bases, with 18 bases between the two germline ends. Per the germline V gene, CDR1 is LGHNA and CDR2 is YNFKEQ. The sample taken for sequencing was peripheral blood. This TCR was recovered from a woman older than 75 with acute or convalescent COVID-19. V usage is TRBV4-2 and J usage is TRBJ2-7, with D possibly matching TRBD2 (6 bases). CDR3 loop: CASSQDVAWRGLSYEQYF. DNA for the CDR3: TGTGCCAGCAGCCAAGACGTGGCCTGGCGGGGACTCTCCTACGAGCAGTACTTC.